The 30 T cell receptor beta chains below were found in one sample sequenced in a study of shared clonotypes between healthy human individuals. TCRdb's copy holds only in-frame clones and misses some; the assay was immunoSEQ multiplex PCR. The repertoire holds some 2.1 million clones, with roughly 95% as singletons. Naivety among CD8 cells was defined by CD45RO negativity and positive CCR7 selection, thereby excluding terminally differentiated effector memory CD45RA+ cells. The material sequenced was naive CD8+ T cells sorted from blood. Receptor source: a man younger than 35 in good health.

Remarks on this clone: In the same sample, other DNA sequences code for this CDR3. The chain employs TRBV27 and TRBJ1-2; TRBD1 agrees at 8 bases. The V segment lost 10 bases and the J segment 4 bases; nucleotides outside the gene matches: 2. CDR1 is MNHEY, CDR2 SMNVEV, per germline (reference sequence). The CDR3 extends over 11 amino acids. The CDR3 region has the DNA TGTGCCACCACAGGGGGCTATGGCTACACCTTC. It is translated as CATTGGYGYTF.

This chain connects TRBV6-5 to TRBJ1-1; the D gene is possibly TRBD1 (5 bases). The CDR3 extends over 15 amino acids. Between the trimmed V and J ends, which lost 3 bases and 9 bases, there was a span of 20 bases. CDR1 MNHEY and CDR2 SVGAGI come from the germline V gene. CDR3 sequence reads: CASSYSGEGALKAFF. DNA of the CDR3: TGTGCCAGCAGTTATTCGGGGGAAGGGGCCTTAAAAGCTTTCTTT.

The chain recombines TRBV27 with TRBJ2-5; tentatively, D is TRBD1 (7 bases). From germline, CDR1 is MNHEY and CDR2 SMNVEV (reference sequence). This CDR3 spans 16 amino acids. V was clipped by 6 bases and J by 4 bases, with 21 bases between them. The CDR3 DNA reads TGTGCCAGCAGATTAGGAGGGCTGACAGGGAGAGAGACCCAGTACTTC. This sequence encodes CASRLGGLTGRETQYF.

The chain combines TRBV7-6 with TRBJ2-5, with D unclear. V lost 1 base and J lost 3, with 18 bases in between. The CDR3 length is 17 residues. The germline V gene encodes CDR1 SGHVS and CDR2 FNYEAQ. For the CDR3, the DNA is TGTGCCAGCAGCTTAGGCCCCGGGCACCCCTTGGAAGAGACCCAGTACTTC. Translating gives CASSLGPGHPLEETQYF.

The chain combines TRBV5-5 with TRBJ1-1, with a weak D call TRBD1 (5 bases). This CDR3 has 15 amino acids. Germline CDR1 is SGHKS and CDR2 is YYEKEE (reference sequence). Trimming removed 1 base from V and 0 bases from J, with 10 bases in between. DNA of the CDR3: TGTGCCAGCAGCTTGACAGGTGCAATGAACACTGAAGCTTTCTTT. This codes for CASSLTGAMNTEAFF.

The V and J genes are TRBV5-5 and TRBJ2-2; D possibly corresponds to TRBD2 (5 bases). The CDR3 sequence is 15 residues long. Germline-derived CDR1 and CDR2 are SGHKS and YYEKEE (reference sequence). V lost 4 bases to trimming and J lost 6 bases, with 16 bases between them. CDR3 nucleotide sequence: TGTGCCAGCAGCCCCACTAGTTATCATTCCGGGGAGCTGTTTTTT. Amino acids: CASSPTSYHSGELFF.

Worth noting for this clone: A read error is possible here, since a much larger clone lies one base away. The chain recombines TRBV11-2 with TRBJ1-1; D is possibly TRBD1 (6 bases). This CDR3 has 13 amino acids. Trimming left V 5 bases short and J 3 bases short, with 10 bases between. CDR1 and CDR2 from the germline V gene are SGHAT and FQNNGV. CDR3 coding DNA: TGTGCCAGCAGCGAGGACAGTTACACTGAAGCTTTCTTT. Translation: CASSEDSYTEAFF.

This clone was counted once. Additional DNA sequences in this sample encode the identical CDR3. V usage is TRBV9 and J usage is TRBJ1-4, with D uncertain. With 0 bases removed from V and 3 bases from J, the gap between germline ends came to 6 bases. Germline CDR1 reads SGDLS; CDR2 reads YYNGEE. There are 14 residues in the CDR3. The CDR3 reads CASSVGGSNEKLFF. For the CDR3, the DNA is TGTGCCAGCAGCGTAGGGGGATCTAATGAAAAACTGTTTTTT.

The genes are TRBV11-1 and TRBJ1-6; possible D gene TRBD1, 5 bases. The V gene's germline CDR1 is SGHAT and CDR2 FQDESV (reference sequence). Trimming shortened V by 5 bases and J by 2 bases, and 13 bases separated the two germline ends. The CDR3 sequence is 16 residues long. The CDR3, as DNA: TGTGCCAGCAGCCTGGAGGCAGGGACCTATAATTCACCCCTCCACTTT. Amino acids: CASSLEAGTYNSPLHF. The full variable domain, completed using reference TRBV11-1 and TRBJ1-6, is EAEVAQSPRYKITEKSQAVAFWCDPISGHATLYWYRQILGQGPELLVQFQDESVVDDSQLPKDRFSAERLKGVDSTLKIQPAELGDSAMYLCASSLEAGTYNSPLHFGNGTRLTVT.

The gene calls are TRBV7-2 and TRBJ2-7; the D gene is possibly TRBD2 (6 bases). The CDR3 covers 12 residues. The V end lost 3 bases, the J end lost 6 bases, and 9 bases lay between the germline ends. CDR1 and CDR2 (germline): SGHTA, FQGNSA. CDR3 loop: CASSLRGVEQYF. In DNA, the CDR3 is TGTGCCAGCAGCTTGCGGGGAGTCGAGCAGTACTTC.

The chain combines TRBV9 with TRBJ1-2; TRBD1 matches at 7 bases. Trimming removed 5 bases from V and 3 bases from J; junction bases left unmatched: 4. Germline V gene lookup returns CDR1 SGDLS and CDR2 YYNGEE. The CDR3 is 13 amino acids. CDR3 sequence (DNA): TGTGCCAGCAGGGGACAGCAAGACTATGGCTACACCTTC. Protein sequence: CASRGQQDYGYTF. Complete variable domain (other parts from reference TRBV9 and TRBJ1-2): DSGVTQTPKHLITATGQRVTLRCSPRSGDLSVYWYQQSLDQGLQFLIQYYNGEERAKGNILERFSAQQFPDLHSELNLSSLELGDSALYFCASRGQQDYGYTFGSGTRLTVV.

The chain uses TRBV15 and TRBJ2-5, with D unresolved. CDR1 is LNHNV and CDR2 is YYDKDF in the germline V gene (reference sequence). V was trimmed by 3 bases and J by 5 bases, leaving 13 bases between them. This CDR3 region has 14 residues. The DNA of the CDR3 is TGTGCCACCAGCAGTGTCGAATGGTGGGAGACCCAGTACTTC. This codes for CATSSVEWWETQYF.

The chain uses TRBV5-1 and TRBJ1-2, with 9 bases matching TRBD1. Trimming cost V 0 bases and J 3 bases; bases outside gene matches: 6. The CDR3 is made up of 16 amino acids. CDR1 is SGHRS and CDR2 is YFSETQ in the germline V gene. This CDR3 reads CASSLAQGALDYGYTF. CDR3 in DNA: TGCGCCAGCAGCTTGGCACAGGGGGCGCTTGACTATGGCTACACCTTC.

This rearrangement joins TRBV5-6 to TRBJ2-1; 8 bases are shared with TRBD2. This CDR3 has 15 residues. V shed 2 bases, J shed 2 bases, and the junction held 3 bases outside the gene matches. Germline V gene lookup returns CDR1 SGHDT and CDR2 YYEEEE. The CDR3 DNA reads TGTGCCAGCAGCTTCGCGACTAGCGCCTACAATGAGCAGTTCTTC. It translates to CASSFATSAYNEQFF.

This clone has just one count. The V gene is TRBV11-1, the J gene TRBJ2-7, with a weak D call TRBD1 (6 bases). The V gene lost 6 bases and the J gene lost 5 bases, with 17 bases spanning the gap. Germline V CDR1 and CDR2: SGHAT, FQDESV (reference sequence). This CDR3 contains 14 residues. The CDR3 region is CASRFNGQRDEQYF. CDR3 sequence (DNA): TGTGCCAGCAGGTTCAACGGACAGAGGGACGAGCAGTACTTC.

The V and J genes are TRBV7-9 and TRBJ1-2; 12 bases map to TRBD1. Trimming at V came to 5 bases and at J to 7 bases, leaving 11 bases not matched to a gene. The germline gives CDR1 SEHNR, CDR2 FQNEAQ (reference sequence). CDR3 size: 16 residues. The DNA for the CDR3 is TGTGCCAGCAGCCGCTCCGGGACAGGGGGCGTAATTGGCTACACCTTC. Encoded protein: CASSRSGTGGVIGYTF. Looking up the rest from reference TRBV7-9 and TRBJ1-2 gives the full variable domain: DTGVSQNPRHKITKRGQNVTFRCDPISEHNRLYWYRQTLGQGPEFLTYFQNEAQLEKSRLLSDRFSAERPKGSFSTLEIQRTEQGDSAMYLCASSRSGTGGVIGYTFGSGTRLTVV.

The J gene is TRBJ2-7, the V gene TRBV7-9; TRBD2 matches 8 bases. Per germline, CDR1 SEHNR and CDR2 FQNEAQ (reference sequence). Trimming cost V 2 bases and J 0 bases; bases outside gene matches: 9. This CDR3 comprises 17 residues. CDR3 nucleotides: TGTGCCAGCAGCTTACGTGGTAGCGGGGTTCACTCCTACGAGCAGTACTTC. It encodes CASSLRGSGVHSYEQYF.

The chain joins TRBV6-6 to TRBJ1-1; D call uncertain. This CDR3 region has 14 residues. Trimming removed 5 bases from V and 2 bases from J, with 12 bases in between. The germline V gene encodes CDR1 MNHNY and CDR2 SVGAGI (reference sequence). The CDR3 reads CASSGTGKNTEAFF. In nucleotides, the CDR3 is TGTGCCAGCAGTGGTACCGGGAAAAACACTGAAGCTTTCTTT.

The V and J genes are TRBV4-1 and TRBJ1-2, with 11 positions matching TRBD1. Germline CDR1 and CDR2: MGHRA and YSYEKL. V shed 1 base, J shed 7 bases, and the junction held 5 bases outside the gene matches. The CDR3 extends over 15 amino acids. The CDR3 sequence is CASSQGTGTGGGYTF. The DNA of the CDR3 is TGCGCCAGCAGCCAAGGGACCGGGACAGGGGGTGGCTACACCTTC.

The CDR3 reads CASTSEWGSSYEQYF. As DNA, the CDR3 is TGTGCCAGCACCTCCGAGTGGGGTAGCTCCTACGAGCAGTACTTC. The chain carries TRBV7-8 and TRBJ2-7; D is uncertain. CDR3 size: 15 residues. Germline values: CDR1 SGHVS, CDR2 FQNEAQ. Trimming took 7 bases from V and 0 from J, leaving 16 bases between them.

As DNA, the CDR3 is TGTGCCAGTAGTATAACGGGACCTCCGAACACCGGGGAGCTGTTTTTT. Translated: CASSITGPPNTGELFF. The chain is built from TRBV19 and TRBJ2-2; D is perhaps TRBD1 or TRBD2 (5 bases each). The length of the CDR3 is 16 residues. With 2 bases removed from V and 0 bases from J, the gap between germline ends came to 10 bases. In germline, CDR1 is LNHDA, CDR2 SQIVND (reference sequence).

This clone appeared a single time. J is TRBJ2-2 and V is TRBV7-9, with TRBD2 matching 10 bases. The CDR3 length is 19 residues. The germline V gene encodes CDR1 SEHNR and CDR2 FQNEAQ (reference sequence). Losses at the gene ends were 4 bases for V and 0 bases for J; bases not matched to a gene: 11. The CDR3 loop is CASSSTRLAGFANTGELFF. In nucleotides, the CDR3 is TGTGCCAGCAGCTCCACTAGACTAGCGGGTTTTGCGAACACCGGGGAGCTGTTTTTT.

This chain links TRBV10-1 with TRBJ2-1, with 10 nucleotides matching TRBD2. This CDR3 spans 17 amino acids. From germline, CDR1 is WNHNN and CDR2 SYGVQD (reference sequence). The V segment lost 2 bases and the J segment 7 bases; nucleotides outside the gene matches: 11. The CDR3 spells CASSEKGSGGAGNEQFF. DNA for the CDR3: TGCGCCAGCAGTGAGAAGGGGAGCGGGGGGGCCGGGAATGAGCAGTTCTTC.

A word on this clone: Distinct nucleotide sequences in the sample also encode this CDR3. This chain links TRBV7-9 with TRBJ1-1; D gene ambiguous. This CDR3 contains 11 residues. Germline V gene data show CDR1 as SEHNR and CDR2 as FQNEAQ (reference sequence). Deletions cut 5 bases from V and 2 bases from J, with 3 bases between. The CDR3 loop reads CASSANTEAFF. The CDR3 coding sequence is TGTGCCAGCAGCGCAAACACTGAAGCTTTCTTT. The full variable domain, its missing parts supplied by reference TRBV7-9 and TRBJ1-1, is DTGVSQNPRHKITKRGQNVTFRCDPISEHNRLYWYRQTLGQGPEFLTYFQNEAQLEKSRLLSDRFSAERPKGSFSTLEIQRTEQGDSAMYLCASSANTEAFFGQGTRLTVV.

The V and J genes are TRBV4-3 and TRBJ2-3, with D possibly TRBD1 on 8 matching bases. Germline V gene sequence: CDR1 LGHNA, CDR2 YSLEER. The CDR3 contains 17 residues. Trimming cost V 1 base and J 0 bases, with 14 bases left between them. The CDR3 DNA sequence: TGCGCCAGCAGCCAAGGGACAGGGAGGGCAAGCACAGATACGCAGTATTTT. It specifies CASSQGTGRASTDTQYF.

The chain recombines TRBV13 with TRBJ2-5, with D unresolved. CDR3 length: 14 amino acids. Trimming took off 5 bases at V and 2 bases at J, with 12 bases between the two ends. Germline CDR1 PRHDT, CDR2 FYEKMQ (reference sequence). The CDR3 loop is CASSPHGRQETQYF. CDR3 sequence (DNA): TGTGCCAGCAGCCCCCACGGGCGGCAAGAGACCCAGTACTTC.

This chain joins TRBV6-1 and TRBJ2-7, with TRBD2 identical over 8 bases. Germline loops: CDR1 MNHNS, CDR2 SASEGT. This CDR3 region has 15 residues. V lost 10 bases to trimming and J lost 0 bases; unmatched junction nucleotides: 11. CDR3 DNA sequence: TGTGCCATCCCAGCGGTAGCGGGGTTCTCCTACGAGCAGTACTTC. Translated, it gives CAIPAVAGFSYEQYF.

The V gene is TRBV7-9, the J gene TRBJ1-1; TRBD1 matches at 8 bases. This CDR3 has 15 amino acids. The V and J ends lost 3 bases and 1 base, in that order; junction bases with no gene match: 4. Germline values: CDR1 SEHNR, CDR2 FQNEAQ (reference sequence). The CDR3: CASSFVGQGNTEAFF. The CDR3, as DNA: TGTGCCAGCAGCTTTGTAGGACAGGGGAACACTGAAGCTTTCTTT. Full variable domain (remainder filled in from reference TRBV7-9 and TRBJ1-1): DTGVSQNPRHKITKRGQNVTFRCDPISEHNRLYWYRQTLGQGPEFLTYFQNEAQLEKSRLLSDRFSAERPKGSFSTLEIQRTEQGDSAMYLCASSFVGQGNTEAFFGQGTRLTVV.

This clone appeared once. The CDR3 sequence is CASSQEKGFNYEQYF. The CDR3 DNA is TGCGCCAGCAGCCAAGAGAAGGGGTTCAACTACGAGCAGTACTTC. The chain joins TRBV4-1 to TRBJ2-7, with D maybe TRBD1 (5 bases). The V gene's germline CDR1 is MGHRA and CDR2 YSYEKL. The CDR3 extends over 15 amino acids. The V end lost 0 bases, the J end lost 3 bases, and 12 bases lay between the germline ends.

The chain combines TRBV9 with TRBJ1-1; TRBD1 might be the D (6 bases). The CDR3 is 15 residues long. Looked up from germline, CDR1 is SGDLS and CDR2 is YYNGEE. Trimming pared 4 bases from V and 4 bases from J, leaving 17 bases between. The CDR3 nucleotides read TGTGCCAGCAGCCCGTGGACAGAGAGTGGCACTGAAGCTTTCTTT. This sequence encodes CASSPWTESGTEAFF.